These 16 T cell receptor beta chains originate from one sample sequenced in a study of blood T cell repertoires in COVID-19. Assay: immunoSEQ multiplex PCR; the TCRdb copy retains only in-frame clones and omits some. The table lists fewer than 200,000 clones, around 73% of them singletons, with 15% to 20% in the top ten. Sample: PBMCs or T cells enriched from blood (not recorded which). Receptors originate from a woman aged 45-65 years who had recovered from COVID-19.

This chain connects TRBV5-1 to TRBJ2-2; D is ambiguous. V lost 1 base and J lost 3, with 7 bases in between. Germline V gene sequence: CDR1 SGHRS, CDR2 YFSETQ. This CDR3 has 14 residues. CDR3 sequence: CASSLSAYTGELFF. As DNA, the CDR3 is TGCGCCAGCAGCTTGAGCGCTTACACCGGGGAGCTGTTTTTT.

The gene calls are TRBV6-2 or TRBV6-3 and TRBJ2-7; the match to TRBD1 covers 9 bases. The CDR3 covers 14 residues. From germline, CDR1 is MNHEY and CDR2 SVGEGT. V shed 6 bases and J 5 bases; nucleotides not matched to a gene: 8. The CDR3 DNA reads as TGTGCCAGCAGCCCCGGGACAGGGAGGAACGAGCAGTACTTC. It specifies CASSPGTGRNEQYF.

The chain combines TRBV4-1 with TRBJ2-7, with D tentatively TRBD1 (6 bases). The germline V gene encodes CDR1 MGHRA and CDR2 YSYEKL. The CDR3 runs to 17 residues. The V end lost 4 bases, the J end lost 0 bases, and 19 bases lay between the germline ends. CDR3 coding DNA: TGCGCCAGCAGCCTTATGTCCGGGACACCCAGCTCCTACGAGCAGTACTTC. It translates to CASSLMSGTPSSYEQYF.

The gene calls are TRBV7-7 and TRBJ2-1; a weak D match, TRBD2 (6 bases). There are 17 residues in the CDR3. The V gene's germline CDR1 is SSHAT and CDR2 FNYEAQ (reference sequence). Trimming removed 6 bases from V and 0 bases from J, with 18 bases in between. CDR3 region: CASSGPKRAGSYNEQFF. The CDR3 nucleotides are TGTGCCAGCAGTGGGCCTAAGCGGGCTGGCTCCTACAATGAGCAGTTCTTC.

J is TRBJ2-5 and V is TRBV4-3, with TRBD2 matching 7 bases. After removal of 1 base from V and 4 bases from J, the junction contained 12 bases not matched to a gene. This CDR3 has 17 residues. Germline-derived CDR1 and CDR2 are LGHNA and YSLEER. As DNA, the CDR3 is TGCGCCAGCAGCCAAGTTGGGACGGGAGGCGCGGGAGAGACCCAGTACTTC. It specifies CASSQVGTGGAGETQYF.

The rearrangement uses TRBV19 and TRBJ1-2; 9 nucleotides line up with TRBD1. Germline loops: CDR1 LNHDA, CDR2 SQIVND (reference sequence). The CDR3 spans 14 residues. V lost 5 bases and J lost 4; bases outside the gene matches: 5. The DNA for the CDR3 is TGTGCCAGTAGTGACAGGGGGTTCGGCTATGGCTACACCTTC. This sequence encodes CASSDRGFGYGYTF.

The chain uses TRBV6-1 and TRBJ1-5; unclear D gene. Trimming cost V 4 bases and J 0 bases, with 13 bases left between them. The CDR3 totals 16 residues. CDR1 is MNHNS and CDR2 is SASEGT in the germline V gene. CDR3 loop: CASSGGHQNSNQPQHF. The CDR3 nucleotides read TGTGCCAGCAGTGGAGGGCACCAGAATAGCAATCAGCCCCAGCATTTT.

The V gene is TRBV7-2, the J gene TRBJ1-3; possibly TRBD1 for D (5 bases). Germline V gene sequence: CDR1 SGHTA, CDR2 FQGNSA. Deletions cut 4 bases from V and 2 bases from J, with 12 bases between. This CDR3 contains 15 residues. The CDR3 DNA reads as TGTGCCAGCAGCTGGGAGGGGTCTGCTGGAAACACCATATATTTT. Its protein is CASSWEGSAGNTIYF.

This clone showed up just a few times. The J gene is TRBJ1-1, the V gene TRBV27, with D possibly matching TRBD1 (5 bases). Trimming stripped 2 bases from V and 11 bases from J, with 18 bases between. The CDR3 has 14 amino acids. Germline values: CDR1 MNHEY, CDR2 SMNVEV (reference sequence). As DNA, the CDR3 is TGTGCCAGCAGTTTACGGTGGGGTGGACACTTGGCTTTCTTT. Translating gives CASSLRWGGHLAFF.

The chain combines TRBV4-3 with TRBJ1-4; tentative D call: TRBD1 (6 bases). V lost 0 bases and J 8 bases, leaving 16 bases between the germline ends. The CDR3 extends over 16 amino acids. Germline V gene data show CDR1 as LGHNA and CDR2 as YSLEER. The CDR3 spells CASSQDLGTQGEKLFF. CDR3 DNA sequence: TGCGCCAGCAGCCAAGATCTAGGGACACAGGGAGAAAAACTGTTTTTT.

V usage is TRBV11-2 and J usage is TRBJ2-7; 10 bases line up with TRBD2. The CDR3 runs 15 residues. Germline V gene data show CDR1 as SGHAT and CDR2 as FQNNGV. V dropped 4 bases and J dropped 2; count of bases not matched to a gene: 5. The CDR3, as DNA: TGTGCCAGCAGCTCCGGGACTAGCGTTACCTACGAGCAGTACTTC. Protein: CASSSGTSVTYEQYF.

The rearrangement joins TRBV7-2 to TRBJ2-7, with D possibly matching TRBD2 (5 bases). The CDR3 covers 15 residues. Germline CDR1 and CDR2: SGHTA and FQGNSA. The V end lost 5 bases, the J end lost 1 base, and 15 bases lay between the germline ends. CDR3 in DNA: TGTGCCAGCAGCCGTTCTAGCTCCCCGTCCTACGAGCAGTACTTC. Protein: CASSRSSSPSYEQYF.

The chain couples TRBV3-1 (or the pseudogene TRBV3-2) to TRBJ1-1, with 7 bases fitting TRBD1. The CDR3 contains 13 residues. J lost 6 bases, V lost 5 bases, and 6 bases had no gene match. Germline CDR1 LGHDT, CDR2 YNNKEL (reference sequence). The CDR3 loop is CASSDYGTAEAFF. CDR3 bases: TGTGCCAGCAGCGATTACGGGACAGCTGAAGCTTTCTTT.

The J gene is TRBJ2-5, the V gene TRBV7-7, with D possibly matching TRBD1 (6 bases). With 5 bases removed from V and 7 bases from J, the gap between germline ends came to 23 bases. Looked up from germline, CDR1 is SSHAT and CDR2 is FNYEAQ (reference sequence). The CDR3 extends over 16 amino acids. The CDR3 loop is CASSPTQGQIRGTQYF. The DNA for the CDR3 is TGTGCCAGCAGCCCTACCCAAGGACAGATCCGTGGGACCCAGTACTTC.

V and J are TRBV5-1 and TRBJ1-1; a weak D match, TRBD1 (5 bases). The ends were cut back, 4 bases at V and 0 bases at J, with 19 bases in the middle. This CDR3 is 17 amino acids long. Looked up from germline, CDR1 is SGHRS and CDR2 is YFSETQ. The CDR3 DNA reads TGCGCCAGCAGCGGCGGGACCTCGGGTATATTGAACACTGAAGCTTTCTTT. Its protein is CASSGGTSGILNTEAFF.

This clone was seen a single time. The gene calls are TRBV7-2 and TRBJ2-7; D might be TRBD2 (6 bases). The CDR3 spans 15 residues. CDR1 and CDR2 from the germline V gene are SGHTA and FQGNSA. Trimming shortened V by 5 bases and J by 3 bases, and 17 bases separated the two germline ends. CDR3 nucleotide sequence: TGTGCCAGCAGCCCTCTCTCCGGGACTCACTACGAGCAGTACTTC. Translated: CASSPLSGTHYEQYF.